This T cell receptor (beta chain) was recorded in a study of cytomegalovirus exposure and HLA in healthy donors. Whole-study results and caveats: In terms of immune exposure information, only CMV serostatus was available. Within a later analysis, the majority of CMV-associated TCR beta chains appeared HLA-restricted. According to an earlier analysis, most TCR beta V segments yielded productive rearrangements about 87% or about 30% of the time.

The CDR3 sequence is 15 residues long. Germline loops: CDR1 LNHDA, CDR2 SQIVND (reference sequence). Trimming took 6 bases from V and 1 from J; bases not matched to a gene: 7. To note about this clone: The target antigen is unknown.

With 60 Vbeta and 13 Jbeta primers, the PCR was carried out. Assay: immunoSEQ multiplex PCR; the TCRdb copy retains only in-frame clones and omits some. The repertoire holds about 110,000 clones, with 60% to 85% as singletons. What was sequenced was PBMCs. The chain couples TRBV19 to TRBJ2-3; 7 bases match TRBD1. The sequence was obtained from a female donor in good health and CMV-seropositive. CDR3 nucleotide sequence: TGTGCCAGTAGGGGGAACAGGGGAGGCACAGATACGCAGTATTTT. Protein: CASRGNRGGTDTQYF.